These 24 T cell receptor beta chains were all obtained from the same sample, sequenced in a study of shared clonotypes between healthy human individuals. Some clones are missing from TCRdb's copy, which holds only in-frame ones; the method was immunoSEQ multiplex PCR. The sample has around 1.9 million clones, over 85% seen once. Naive CD8 cells lacked CD45RO and underwent positive selection for CCR7, leaving out terminally differentiated effector memory CD45RA+ cells. Sequencing used naive CD8+ T cells from PBMCs. The source is a man younger than 35 in good health. Some clones in this sample may be carry-over from other donors' samples.

A note on this clone: In the same sample, other DNA sequences code for this CDR3. CDR3 protein: CASSSTSGRGDTQYF. CDR3 nucleotide sequence: TGCGCCAGCAGCTCGACTAGCGGGAGGGGGGATACGCAGTATTTT. V and J are TRBV5-1 and TRBJ2-3; 14 bases agree with TRBD2. The CDR3 has 15 residues. The V and J ends lost 3 bases and 6 bases, in that order; junction bases with no gene match: 3. CDR1 SGHRS and CDR2 YFSETQ come from the germline V gene.

The chain carries TRBV29-1 and TRBJ2-1; tentative D call: TRBD1 (6 bases). The germline CDR1 and CDR2 sequences are SQVTM and ANQGSEA. This CDR3 has 11 amino acids. With 6 bases removed from V and 10 bases from J, the gap between germline ends came to 13 bases. The CDR3 DNA follows: TGCAGCGTGAGCAGGGGCAAAGAGCAGTTCTTC. Amino acids: CSVSRGKEQFF.

Comments on this clone: This specimen includes other DNA sequences encoding the same CDR3. V gene TRBV28 combines with J gene TRBJ2-1; D not certain. Between the trimmed V and J ends, which lost 3 bases and 6 bases, there was a span of 6 bases. This CDR3 comprises 12 residues. Germline CDR1 reads MDHEN; CDR2 reads SYDVKM. As DNA, the CDR3 is TGTGCCAGCAGTTTTTCGAGCAATGAGCAGTTCTTC. Residues: CASSFSSNEQFF.

The gene calls are TRBV7-9 and TRBJ2-7; 7 nucleotides line up with TRBD1. The V segment lost 4 bases and the J segment 5 bases; nucleotides outside the gene matches: 11. The germline CDR1 and CDR2 sequences are SEHNR and FQNEAQ (reference sequence). The CDR3 contains 15 residues. CDR3 protein: CASSSTLRGPHEQYF. DNA of the CDR3: TGTGCCAGCAGCTCGACTTTGAGGGGGCCCCACGAGCAGTACTTC.

The CDR3 loop reads CASSPRVLYRGETQYF. The CDR3 coding sequence is TGTGCCAGCAGCCCCAGGGTCCTTTATAGGGGAGAGACCCAGTACTTC. The chain recombines TRBV28 with TRBJ2-5; the D gene is possibly TRBD1 (5 bases). Germline V gene lookup returns CDR1 MDHEN and CDR2 SYDVKM. The CDR3 runs 16 residues. V dropped 6 bases and J dropped 4 bases, with 21 bases sitting between them.

The chain joins TRBV28 to TRBJ1-2; no firm D call. Between the trimmed V and J ends, which lost 1 base and 0 bases, there was a span of 9 bases. In germline, CDR1 is MDHEN, CDR2 SYDVKM. The CDR3 length is 15 residues. CDR3 protein: CASSLSQNANYGYTF. The CDR3 DNA follows: TGTGCCAGCAGTTTATCACAGAACGCTAACTATGGCTACACCTTC.

The CDR3 DNA reads as TGTGCCAGCAGTAAAATGGGGGGACGCCAAGAGACCCAGTACTTC. It specifies CASSKMGGRQETQYF. V gene TRBV27 combines with J gene TRBJ2-5; perhaps TRBD2 as D (6 bases). Trimming removed 5 bases at V and 1 base at J, with 14 bases between. Germline V gene data show CDR1 as MNHEY and CDR2 as SMNVEV (reference sequence). CDR3 length equals 15 residues.

In its sample, this clone was seen once. Other DNA sequences in this specimen translate into the identical CDR3. The rearrangement joins TRBV7-3 to TRBJ2-2; 16 positions agree with TRBD2. Germline assignment: CDR1 SGHTA and CDR2 FQGTGA. Trimming removed 3 bases from V and 4 bases from J; junction bases left unmatched: 5. The CDR3 loop spans 18 amino acids. This CDR3 reads CASSLTGLAGGGTGELFF. The CDR3 nucleotides read TGTGCCAGCAGCTTGACGGGACTAGCGGGGGGGGGCACCGGGGAGCTGTTTTTT.

This chain links TRBV5-4 with TRBJ1-4, with D perhaps TRBD1 (6 bases). Trimming pared 4 bases from V and 4 bases from J, leaving 11 bases between. CDR1 and CDR2 (germline): SGHNT, YYREEE (reference sequence). This CDR3 spans 14 amino acids. CDR3 bases: TGTGCCAGCAGCCTTTGGGACAATAATGAAAAACTGTTTTTT. It is translated as CASSLWDNNEKLFF.

The V call is TRBV7-9, the J call TRBJ2-1; 7 bases are shared with TRBD1. After removal of 8 bases from V and 0 bases from J, the junction contained 10 bases not matched to a gene. The CDR3 sequence is 16 residues long. The germline V gene encodes CDR1 SEHNR and CDR2 FQNEAQ (reference sequence). For the CDR3, the DNA is TGTGCCAGCTTGGGGACAGAGTCGAGCTCCTACAATGAGCAGTTCTTC. Residues: CASLGTESSSYNEQFF.

This clone has just one count. The chain joins TRBV28 to TRBJ1-2, with D unclear. With 6 bases removed from V and 3 bases from J, the gap between germline ends came to 11 bases. CDR3 length: 13 amino acids. CDR1 MDHEN and CDR2 SYDVKM come from the germline V gene. The DNA for the CDR3 is TGTGCCAGCAGAGAGAGATTACACTATGGCTACACCTTC. This encodes CASRERLHYGYTF.

The genes are TRBV23-1 and TRBJ2-2, with D possibly matching TRBD1 (6 bases). TRBV23-1 is identified as an open reading frame with a role that is uncertain. V lost 0 bases and J 0 bases, leaving 14 bases between the germline ends. The CDR3 consists of 18 residues. CDR3 amino acids: CASSQSNGGRANTGELFF. Here the CDR3 DNA reads TGCGCCAGCAGTCAATCTAATGGGGGCAGGGCGAACACCGGGGAGCTGTTTTTT.

The V gene is TRBV13, the J gene TRBJ2-3; D might be TRBD2 (6 bases). V was clipped by 5 bases and J by 5 bases, with 14 bases between them. The CDR3 is made up of 14 amino acids. Germline assignment: CDR1 PRHDT and CDR2 FYEKMQ (reference sequence). CDR3 protein: CASSLAVGGDTQYF. In nucleotides, the CDR3 is TGTGCCAGCAGCCTAGCCGTGGGGGGAGATACGCAGTATTTT.

The chain carries TRBV27 and TRBJ1-2, with a weak D call TRBD1 (6 bases). The CDR3 is 16 amino acids. Germline lookup yields CDR1 MNHEY and CDR2 SMNVEV (reference sequence). The V gene lost 5 bases and the J gene lost 7 bases, with 23 bases spanning the gap. This chain's CDR3 is CASSPSTGFASSGYTF. CDR3 nucleotides: TGTGCCAGCAGTCCCTCGACAGGTTTTGCTTCGTCTGGCTACACCTTC.

The V call is TRBV27, the J call TRBJ2-1; 7 nucleotides match TRBD1. The trim removed 5 bases at V and 9 bases at J, leaving 19 bases unmatched. This CDR3 is 17 amino acids long. The germline gives CDR1 MNHEY, CDR2 SMNVEV (reference sequence). CDR3 coding DNA: TGTGCCAGCAGTGAACTAATGAACAGGGGTTTGCGCGGTGAGCAGTTCTTC. This sequence encodes CASSELMNRGLRGEQFF.

The chain has TRBV5-1 and TRBJ2-2, with D unclear. The V end lost 7 bases, the J end lost 1 base, and 8 bases lay between the germline ends. The CDR3 is 13 amino acids. Germline V gene sequence: CDR1 SGHRS, CDR2 YFSETQ. The CDR3 sequence: CASVDENTGELFF. The CDR3, as DNA: TGCGCCAGCGTGGATGAGAACACCGGGGAGCTGTTTTTT.

This chain links TRBV12-5 with TRBJ1-2; TRBD1 aligns across 8 bases. The germline V gene encodes CDR1 LGHNT and CDR2 FRNRAP. The J segment lost 2 bases and the V segment lost 3 bases, leaving 2 bases of the junction unmatched. The CDR3 spans 14 residues. CDR3 nucleotide sequence: TGTGCTAGTGGTTTCCAGGGGGCGAACTATGGCTACACCTTC. Translation: CASGFQGANYGYTF.

The chain employs TRBV4-1 and TRBJ1-4, with D perhaps TRBD1 (5 bases). V lost 1 base and J 3 bases, leaving 15 bases between the germline ends. Germline-derived CDR1 and CDR2 are MGHRA and YSYEKL. This CDR3 has 17 residues. The CDR3 bases are TGCGCCAGCAGCCAAGCGGGGCGCAGGCTTGCTAATGAAAAACTGTTTTTT. It specifies CASSQAGRRLANEKLFF.

V and J are TRBV11-3 and TRBJ2-1, with 12 bases matching TRBD2. The ends lost 5 bases at V and 5 bases at J; junction bases unmatched: 7. This CDR3 contains 16 residues. Looked up from germline, CDR1 is SGHNT and CDR2 is YENEEA. CDR3 in amino acids: CASSARTSGEHNEQFF. The CDR3 coding sequence is TGTGCCAGCAGCGCCCGGACTAGCGGGGAACACAATGAGCAGTTCTTC.

J is TRBJ2-7 and V is TRBV29-1; D remains ambiguous. The CDR3 contains 11 residues. Trimming pared 5 bases from V and 3 bases from J, leaving 8 bases between. Germline CDR1 and CDR2: SQVTM and ANQGSEA. For the CDR3, the DNA is TGCAGCGTTAAATCCCTCTACGAGCAGTACTTC. This codes for CSVKSLYEQYF.

The chain recombines TRBV11-2 with TRBJ2-1; 8 nucleotides line up with TRBD2. J gave up 8 bases and V 0 bases, and 6 bases lay outside the gene matches. Germline lookup yields CDR1 SGHAT and CDR2 FQNNGV. The CDR3 runs to 15 residues. The CDR3 loop is CASSLDGRAWDEQFF. The CDR3 DNA reads TGTGCCAGCAGCTTAGACGGGAGGGCCTGGGATGAGCAGTTCTTC.

The chain has TRBV7-9 and TRBJ2-5, with 7 bases identical to TRBD1. CDR3 length equals 16 residues. V trimming: 5 bases; J trimming: 0 bases; junction bases outside the gene matches: 9. Looked up from germline, CDR1 is SEHNR and CDR2 is FQNEAQ (reference sequence). The CDR3, as DNA: TGTGCCAGCAGCAATAGACAGGGAAGGGACCAAGAGACCCAGTACTTC. This gives the protein CASSNRQGRDQETQYF.

The chain joins TRBV7-9 to TRBJ2-7, with TRBD1 as a possible D gene (5 bases). V was shortened by 5 bases and J by 1 base, with 15 bases between the two germline ends. Germline-derived CDR1 and CDR2 are SEHNR and FQNEAQ (reference sequence). The CDR3 is made up of 15 amino acids. CDR3: CASSHPGQGSYEQYF. For the CDR3, the DNA is TGTGCCAGCAGCCACCCCGGACAAGGGTCCTACGAGCAGTACTTC.

The CDR3 nucleotides read TGTGCCAGCAGCTTAGCTTGGGGTCGGGAGGACTCCTACAATGAGCAGTTCTTC. The encoded protein is CASSLAWGREDSYNEQFF. This chain connects TRBV7-8 to TRBJ2-1, with TRBD2 matching over 7 bases. The CDR3 is made up of 18 amino acids. The V gene end was trimmed by 0 bases and the J gene end by 0 bases; junction bases not matched to a gene: 8. Germline V gives CDR1 SGHVS, CDR2 FQNEAQ.